The 28 T cell receptor beta chains below come from one sample, sequenced in a study of T cell repertoires in cytomegalovirus infection. TCRdb reanalysed the reads using MiXCR and keeps one entry per CDR3 protein. The table has about 180,000 distinct CDR3 sequences, around an eighth seen once. The specimen was PBMCs. Source of these receptors: a human donor in good health (CMV status not recorded). Some clones in this sample may be carry-over from other donors' samples.

This clonotype was seen at least ten times. The chain employs TRBV7-2 and TRBJ2-3; 7 bases are a match to TRBD2. V lost 5 bases to trimming and J lost 6 bases; unmatched junction nucleotides: 5. The germline gives CDR1 SGHTA, CDR2 FQGNSA. This CDR3 spans 13 amino acids. The CDR3 reads CASSRDYPDTQYF. CDR3 nucleotide sequence: TGTGCCAGCAGCCGGGACTACCCGGATACGCAGTATTTT. The full variable domain, completed using reference TRBV7-2 and TRBJ2-3, is GAGVSQSPSNKVTEKGKDVELRCDPISGHTALYWYRQSLGQGLEFLIYFQGNSAPDKSGLPSDRFSAERTGGSVSTLTIQRTQQEDSAVYLCASSRDYPDTQYFGPGTRLTVL.

In this sample, this clonotype turned up many times. The rearrangement joins TRBV7-8 to TRBJ1-5; 7 nucleotides align to TRBD1. With V trimmed by 0 bases and J by 7 bases, 6 bases remained unmatched. In germline, CDR1 is SGHVS, CDR2 FQNEAQ. The CDR3 runs to 15 residues. This CDR3 reads CASSLARGNGQPQHF. DNA for the CDR3: TGTGCCAGCAGCTTAGCCAGGGGGAATGGGCAGCCCCAGCATTTT.

This clonotype occurred many times. V and J are TRBV20-1 and TRBJ2-7, with D maybe TRBD2 (5 bases). This CDR3 region has 13 residues. V dropped 0 bases and J dropped 6 bases, with 12 bases sitting between them. Germline V lookup: CDR1 DFQATT, CDR2 SNEGSKA (reference sequence). CDR3 in amino acids: CSARDPRALEQYV. The CDR3 region has the DNA TGCAGTGCTAGAGATCCGAGGGCCCTCGAGCAGTACGTC.

The chain has TRBV20-1 and TRBJ1-4; TRBD1 might be the D (5 bases). Per germline, CDR1 DFQATT and CDR2 SNEGSKA (reference sequence). V was trimmed by 6 bases and J by 10 bases, leaving 15 bases between them. This CDR3 is built from 12 residues. In DNA, the CDR3 is TGCAGTGCCCTCGACAGCTTCGGAAAACTGTTTTTT. It encodes CSALDSFGKLFF.

The table lists this clonotype with a few counts. The chain has TRBV7-8 and TRBJ2-2; D gene unclear. V lost 5 bases, J lost 4 bases, and 11 bases lay in between. Germline-derived CDR1 and CDR2 are SGHVS and FQNEAQ. There are 14 residues in the CDR3. Here the CDR3 reads CASSPVGSTGELFF. The CDR3 coding sequence is TGTGCCAGCAGCCCAGTGGGGTCCACCGGGGAGCTGTTTTTT.

A few counts support this clonotype. The CDR3 bases are TGCGCCAGCAGCTTGGAAGTAGGTAGGGAGCAGTACTTC. Its translation is CASSLEVGREQYF. This chain connects TRBV5-1 to TRBJ2-7; D call uncertain. V gave up 0 bases and J gave up 7 bases, with 11 bases separating them. Germline V gene data show CDR1 as SGHRS and CDR2 as YFSETQ. CDR3 length: 13 residues.

For this clonotype: A much larger clonotype is one base distant, so this may be a read error. Since the CDR3 does not end with the conserved phenylalanine or tryptophan, this likely comes from a read error. V gene TRBV19 combines with J gene TRBJ2-1; TRBD1 agrees at 9 bases. This CDR3 comprises 16 residues. With V trimmed by 4 bases and J by 5 bases, 9 bases remained unmatched. Germline lookup yields CDR1 LNHDA and CDR2 SQIVND (reference sequence). The CDR3 DNA is TGTGCCAGTAGTAACAGGGGGCAAATCCTTCACAATGAGCAGTTCTCC. It specifies CASSNRGQILHNEQFS.

This clonotype has just a few counts. The chain links TRBV28 to TRBJ2-1, with 14 nucleotides matching TRBD2. Germline V gene sequence: CDR1 MDHEN, CDR2 SYDVKM. The trim removed 5 bases at V and 4 bases at J, leaving 7 bases unmatched. This CDR3 has 17 amino acids. This CDR3 reads CASSIRTSGRLYNEQFF. CDR3 DNA sequence: TGTGCCAGCAGTATTAGGACTAGCGGGAGGCTATACAATGAGCAGTTCTTC. The entire variable domain, with the rest obtained from reference TRBV28 and TRBJ2-1, is as follows: DVKVTQSSRYLVKRTGEKVFLECVQDMDHENMFWYRQDPGLGLRLIYFSYDVKMKEKGDIPEGYSVSREKKERFSLILESASTNQTSMYLCASSIRTSGRLYNEQFFGPGTRLTVL.

The rearrangement joins TRBV29-1 to TRBJ2-7; 8 nucleotides line up with TRBD2. V gave up 7 bases and J gave up 6 bases; unmatched junction bases: 14. The CDR3 has 14 residues. Germline V gene lookup returns CDR1 SQVTM and CDR2 ANQGSEA. The CDR3 protein is CSALAVGTTREQYF. The CDR3 nucleotides read TGCAGCGCACTAGCGGTCGGAACCACCCGCGAGCAGTACTTC.

The chain uses TRBV11-2 and TRBJ2-3; TRBD2 matches at 11 bases. Germline V gene data show CDR1 as SGHAT and CDR2 as FQNNGV. V gave up 3 bases and J gave up 2 bases; unmatched junction bases: 4. This CDR3 is 16 amino acids long. CDR3: CASSLGLAEATDTQYF. The CDR3 DNA reads TGTGCCAGCAGCTTGGGACTAGCGGAGGCCACAGATACGCAGTATTTT.

There are a few counts of this clonotype. V is TRBV6-5 and J is TRBJ2-5, with 11 bases identical to TRBD2. V dropped 4 bases and J dropped 1; count of bases not matched to a gene: 2. Germline V lookup: CDR1 MNHEY, CDR2 SVGAGI. The CDR3 length is 15 residues. The CDR3 nucleotides read TGTGCCAGCAGTTCTAGCGGGGGGACCCAAGAGACCCAGTACTTC. Residues: CASSSSGGTQETQYF.

The rearrangement joins TRBV7-9 to TRBJ2-6; possible D gene TRBD1, 6 bases. Trimming cost V 5 bases and J 0 bases, with 17 bases left between them. Germline CDR1 SEHNR, CDR2 FQNEAQ (reference sequence). The CDR3 has 18 residues. CDR3 sequence reads: CASSPRKQGNSGANVLTF. The CDR3 DNA reads as TGTGCCAGCAGCCCGCGGAAACAGGGCAACTCTGGGGCCAACGTCCTGACTTTC.

In this sample, this clonotype turned up many times. This sequence joins TRBV7-2 and TRBJ1-1, with D possibly TRBD1 on 6 matching bases. The CDR3 consists of 16 residues. The V gene lost 5 bases and the J gene lost 0 bases, with 16 bases spanning the gap. Germline V gene lookup returns CDR1 SGHTA and CDR2 FQGNSA. This CDR3 is CASSPRDILLNTEAFF. The CDR3 nucleotides read TGTGCCAGCAGCCCAAGGGACATATTATTGAACACTGAAGCTTTCTTT.

This clonotype came up many times. V usage is TRBV12-3 or TRBV12-4 and J usage is TRBJ1-6; D remains unclear. V dropped 5 bases and J dropped 7 bases, with 6 bases sitting between them. CDR3 size: 12 residues. This chain's CDR3 is CASSAHNSPLHF. CDR3 DNA sequence: TGTGCCAGCAGTGCCCACAATTCACCCCTCCACTTT.

V and J are TRBV11-2 and TRBJ2-7; the D is unclear. Trimming stripped 8 bases from V and 5 bases from J, with 10 bases between. There are 11 residues in the CDR3. CDR1 and CDR2 (germline): SGHAT, FQNNGV. The CDR3 DNA follows: TGTGCCAGCGGGTCATTCCACGAGCAGTACTTC. Translating it yields CASGSFHEQYF.

The chain uses TRBV7-2 and TRBJ2-5; the D gene is possibly TRBD1 (6 bases). Germline CDR1 is SGHTA and CDR2 is FQGNSA. The CDR3 is 15 residues long. Between the trimmed V and J ends, which lost 5 bases and 4 bases, there was a span of 17 bases. CDR3 amino acids: CASSLSLGAGETQYF. DNA for the CDR3: TGTGCCAGCAGCCTTAGTCTGGGGGCAGGAGAGACCCAGTACTTC.

This clonotype appeared many times. The CDR3 DNA reads TGTGCCAGCAGAAGACAGGGCTTAAACTATGGCTACACCTTC. This encodes CASRRQGLNYGYTF. V gene TRBV12-3 or TRBV12-4 combines with J gene TRBJ1-2, with TRBD1 matching 7 bases. J was trimmed by 2 bases and V by 6 bases; bases with no gene match: 6. The CDR3 totals 14 residues.

This clonotype showed up many times. The chain uses TRBV6-2 or TRBV6-3 and TRBJ2-5, with 9 bases that match TRBD2. The V gene end was trimmed by 5 bases and the J gene end by 1 base; junction bases not matched to a gene: 8. Germline V CDR1 and CDR2: MNHEY, SVGEGT. The CDR3 runs to 16 residues. The CDR3 DNA is TGTGCCAGCAGTAAACTAGCGGGCCCACTCCAAGAGACCCAGTACTTC. This encodes CASSKLAGPLQETQYF.

This clonotype was counted between two and nine times. The CDR3 sequence: CASRIASDTQYF. The DNA of the CDR3 is TGCGCCAGCAGAATAGCATCAGATACGCAGTATTTT. This chain joins TRBV5-1 and TRBJ2-3; D remains ambiguous. The germline V gene encodes CDR1 SGHRS and CDR2 YFSETQ. The CDR3 extends over 12 amino acids. V was pared by 5 bases and J by 4 bases, with 8 bases between.

In this sample, this clonotype turned up a few times. This rearrangement joins TRBV15 to TRBJ2-1, with D maybe TRBD2 (5 bases). The ends were cut back, 1 base at V and 6 bases at J, with 13 bases in the middle. The germline V gene has CDR1 LNHNV and CDR2 YYDKDF (reference sequence). This CDR3 contains 15 residues. CDR3 DNA sequence: TGTGCCACCAGCAGAGTTGAACTAGGTTTCAATGAGCAGTTCTTC. Protein product: CATSRVELGFNEQFF.

This clonotype was seen a few times. The chain recombines TRBV5-1 with TRBJ2-7; 7 nucleotides line up with TRBD2. After removal of 3 bases from V and 1 base from J, the junction contained 10 bases not matched to a gene. There are 16 residues in the CDR3. The V gene's germline CDR1 is SGHRS and CDR2 YFSETQ. CDR3 nucleotide sequence: TGCGCCAGCAGCTCTCCTTTGAGCGGGGCTTCCTACGAGCAGTACTTC. Its protein product is CASSSPLSGASYEQYF.

This clonotype was detected ten times or more. This chain uses TRBV19 with TRBJ1-1; D ambiguous. With 7 bases removed from V and 0 bases from J, the gap between germline ends came to 12 bases. The germline V gene encodes CDR1 LNHDA and CDR2 SQIVND (reference sequence). This CDR3 contains 14 residues. The CDR3 sequence: CASNSRSMNTEAFF. CDR3 DNA: TGTGCCAGTAATTCTCGGAGCATGAACACTGAAGCTTTCTTT.

This clonotype was counted many times. The J gene is TRBJ1-5, the V gene TRBV7-2; D is unresolved. The CDR3 runs to 13 residues. Trimming left V 5 bases short and J 7 bases short, with 12 bases between. The germline gives CDR1 SGHTA, CDR2 FQGNSA. The CDR3 nucleotides are TGTGCCAGCAGCGAGGGAGGGAGGCAGCCCCAGCATTTT. It translates to CASSEGGRQPQHF.

The gene calls are TRBV28 and TRBJ1-1; D gene unclear. The CDR3 has 13 amino acids. CDR1 MDHEN and CDR2 SYDVKM come from the germline V gene. The V end lost 2 bases, the J end lost 4 bases, and 8 bases lay between the germline ends. The CDR3: CASSLGQSTEAFF. In DNA form, the CDR3 reads TGTGCCAGCAGTTTAGGGCAGTCCACTGAAGCTTTCTTT.

This clonotype was seen many times. The genes are TRBV7-2 and TRBJ2-7; 10 positions match TRBD1. There are 16 residues in the CDR3. The J segment lost 2 bases and the V segment lost 3 bases, leaving 7 bases of the junction unmatched. CDR1 and CDR2 (germline): SGHTA, FQGNSA. The CDR3 nucleotides read TGTGCCAGCAGCTTCACCGGGACAGGGGTCACCTACGAGCAGTACTTC. Its translation is CASSFTGTGVTYEQYF.

Many counts were recorded for this clonotype. The CDR3 loop is CASGHRAGANVLTF. In DNA form, the CDR3 reads TGTGCCAGCGGACACAGGGCTGGGGCCAACGTCCTGACTTTC. V usage is TRBV11-1 and J usage is TRBJ2-6; maybe TRBD1 (6 bases). Germline V gene sequence: CDR1 SGHAT, CDR2 FQDESV (reference sequence). The CDR3 has 14 amino acids. V was clipped by 8 bases and J by 2 bases, with 10 bases between them. The full variable domain, completed using reference TRBV11-1 and TRBJ2-6, is EAEVAQSPRYKITEKSQAVAFWCDPISGHATLYWYRQILGQGPELLVQFQDESVVDDSQLPKDRFSAERLKGVDSTLKIQPAELGDSAMYLCASGHRAGANVLTFGAGSRLTVL.

This clonotype was counted at least ten times. V usage is TRBV7-2 and J usage is TRBJ1-2; a weak D match, TRBD1 (5 bases). V lost 3 bases, J lost 8 bases, and 16 bases lay in between. CDR1 is SGHTA, CDR2 FQGNSA, per germline. This CDR3 is 14 amino acids long. The CDR3 bases are TGTGCCAGCAGCTTTCCGGGACCCACCAGAGGCTACACCTTC. The encoded protein is CASSFPGPTRGYTF.

This clonotype was observed a handful of times. V is TRBV5-1 and J is TRBJ2-2; D is uncertain. CDR1 and CDR2 (germline): SGHRS, YFSETQ. The ends were cut back, 1 base at V and 0 bases at J, with 7 bases in the middle. The CDR3 covers 15 residues. DNA of the CDR3: TGCGCCAGCAGCTTGTCTCAGACGAACACCGGGGAGCTGTTTTTT. It specifies CASSLSQTNTGELFF.